The source of this T cell receptor beta chain is a study of blood T cell repertoires in COVID-19. The overall study: COVID-19 samples from acute and convalescent phases originated in the United States, Italy and Spain. PBMCs, B-cell-depleted T cells, or T cells were the source of the cDNA or gDNA that made up the material.

Per the original data handling: Reference gene primer amplification gave estimated nucleated cell counts. Using immunoSEQ multiplex PCR, the repertoire was profiled, and TCRdb retains in-frame clones only, with some absent. The D gene and trimming were derived from the DNA, and the V and J assignments and clone size from that table. The sample carries roughly 120,000 clones, about 86% recorded once. This clonotype was sampled from a woman in her fifties or sixties with active or convalescent COVID-19. The sample was peripheral blood.

CDR3 bases: TGTGCCAGCAGCCCGACAGGTCACTATGGCTACACCTTC. It translates to CASSPTGHYGYTF. The gene calls are TRBV11-2 and TRBJ1-2, with a possible D match to TRBD1 (6 bases). The CDR3 consists of 13 residues. The germline V gene has CDR1 SGHAT and CDR2 FQNNGV. V lost 5 bases, J lost 3 bases, and 10 bases lay in between.